The next 5 T cell receptor beta chains were all read from a single sample in a study of cytomegalovirus exposure and HLA in healthy donors. Primers for the PCR totalled 60 Vbeta and 13 Jbeta. The method was immunoSEQ multiplex PCR; TCRdb's version includes in-frame clones alone and lacks a portion of them. This sample has approximately 88,000 clones; under 65% occur once, and the top ten carry 3.2%. Sequencing was performed on PBMCs. The receptors stem from a man aged 60 to 69 in good health and CMV-seronegative.

In DNA, the CDR3 is TGTGCCAGCTCACCAGGGACTAACTACGAGCAGTACTTC. Protein: CASSPGTNYEQYF. V gene TRBV18 combines with J gene TRBJ2-7; the match to TRBD2 covers 7 bases. Germline CDR1 is KGHSH and CDR2 is LQKENI. The J segment lost 3 bases and the V segment lost 2 bases, leaving 1 base of the junction unmatched. This CDR3 is built from 13 residues.

J is TRBJ2-1 and V is TRBV5-4, with TRBD1 identical over 10 bases. J was trimmed by 7 bases and V by 2 bases; bases with no gene match: 12. The CDR3 runs to 17 residues. Per the germline V gene, CDR1 is SGHNT and CDR2 is YYREEE (reference sequence). The CDR3 is CASSFDRGPPGVNEQFF. In nucleotides, the CDR3 is TGTGCCAGCAGCTTTGACAGGGGGCCCCCAGGAGTGAATGAGCAGTTCTTC.

The V and J genes are TRBV5-4 and TRBJ2-1, with TRBD1 matching 8 bases. Germline CDR1 and CDR2: SGHNT and YYREEE (reference sequence). CDR3 length equals 15 residues. V dropped 4 bases and J dropped 0; count of bases not matched to a gene: 3. Written as DNA, the CDR3 is TGTGCCAGCAGCACCGGACAGGGCTCCTACAATGAGCAGTTCTTC. Residues: CASSTGQGSYNEQFF. The complete variable domain, with remaining parts taken from reference TRBV5-4 and TRBJ2-1, reads ETGVTQSPTHLIKTRGQQVTLRCSSQSGHNTVSWYQQALGQGPQFIFQYYREEENGRGNFPPRFSGLQFPNYSSELNVNALELDDSALYLCASSTGQGSYNEQFFGPGTRLTVL.

V is TRBV6-6 and J is TRBJ2-5; TRBD1 matches at 8 bases. J was trimmed by 4 bases and V by 7 bases; bases with no gene match: 8. The CDR3 runs to 14 residues. Germline CDR1 reads MNHNY; CDR2 reads SVGAGI (reference sequence). DNA for the CDR3: TGTGCCAGCACCGACAGGGGACCGGCAGAGACCCAGTACTTC. This codes for CASTDRGPAETQYF.

CDR3 sequence: CASSLSGSTDTQYF. For the CDR3, the DNA is TGTGCCAGTAGCCTAAGCGGTAGCACAGATACGCAGTATTTT. The rearrangement uses TRBV19 and TRBJ2-3; possibly TRBD2 for D (5 bases). V lost 6 bases and J lost 0, with 10 bases in between. CDR1 and CDR2 from the germline V gene are LNHDA and SQIVND (reference sequence). This CDR3 region has 14 residues. Drawing the rest from reference TRBV19 and TRBJ2-3, the complete variable domain is DGGITQSPKYLFRKEGQNVTLSCEQNLNHDAMYWYRQDPGQGLRLIYYSQIVNDFQKGDIAEGYSVSREKKESFPLTVTSAQKNPTAFYLCASSLSGSTDTQYFGPGTRLTVL.